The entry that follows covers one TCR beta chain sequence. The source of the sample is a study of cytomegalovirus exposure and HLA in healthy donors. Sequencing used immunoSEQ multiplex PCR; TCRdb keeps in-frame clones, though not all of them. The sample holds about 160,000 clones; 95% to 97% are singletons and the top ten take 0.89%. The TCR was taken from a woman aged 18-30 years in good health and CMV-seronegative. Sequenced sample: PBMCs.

CDR3 protein: CASGGQGVRETQYF. The CDR3 nucleotides are TGTGCCAGCGGGGGGCAGGGGGTGCGGGAGACCCAGTACTTC. J is TRBJ2-5 and V is TRBV2; weak D call: TRBD1 (7 bases). Trimming stripped 8 bases from V and 5 bases from J, with 18 bases between. Germline V lookup: CDR1 SNHLY, CDR2 FYNNEI. This CDR3 has 14 amino acids.